These 8 T cell receptor beta chains share one sample of origin, sequenced in a study of blood T cell repertoires in COVID-19. TCRdb's copy holds only in-frame clones and misses some; the assay was immunoSEQ multiplex PCR. Of roughly 95,000 clones listed, 75% to 85% are singletons. The sample comprised peripheral blood. The source of these receptors is a man aged 55 to 70 with acute or convalescent COVID-19.

The J gene is TRBJ2-7, the V gene TRBV28, with D perhaps TRBD1 (5 bases). The length of the CDR3 is 15 residues. Germline V gene data show CDR1 as MDHEN and CDR2 as SYDVKM. Deletions cut 6 bases from V and 1 base from J, with 16 bases between. The DNA of the CDR3 is TGTGCCAGCAGCCCAGGGTCAGGACAATCCTACGAGCAGTACGTC. The encoded protein is CASSPGSGQSYEQYV.

The table lists this clone with many counts. The chain links TRBV29-1 to TRBJ2-4, with TRBD2 matching over 8 bases. CDR1 is SQVTM and CDR2 is ANQGSEA in the germline V gene. V shed 1 base and J 1 base; nucleotides not matched to a gene: 12. CDR3 length equals 18 residues. CDR3 nucleotides: TGCAGCGTTGAAGGGGGACTAGAGCCGCTGGGGGCCAAAAACATTCAGTACTTC. Translation: CSVEGGLEPLGAKNIQYF. Based on the CDR3 plus reference TRBV29-1 and TRBJ2-4, the full variable domain is SAVISQKPSRDICQRGTSLTIQCQVDSQVTMMFWYRQQPGQSLTLIATANQGSEATYESGFVIDKFPISRPNLTFSTLTVSNMSPEDSSIYLCSVEGGLEPLGAKNIQYFGAGTRLSVL.

The rearrangement joins TRBV30 to TRBJ1-2; D gene uncertain. Between the trimmed V and J ends, which lost 3 bases and 0 bases, there was a span of 17 bases. The germline CDR1 and CDR2 sequences are GTSNPN and SVGIG (reference sequence). The length of the CDR3 is 16 residues. CDR3 nucleotides: TGTGCCTGGAGCTCCCGTTGGGCGACCCCTAACTATGGCTACACCTTC. This translates into CAWSSRWATPNYGYTF. The full variable domain, completed using reference TRBV30 and TRBJ1-2, is SQTIHQWPATLVQPVGSPLSLECTVEGTSNPNLYWYRQAAGRGLQLLFYSVGIGQISSEVPQNLSASRPQDRQFILSSKKLLLSDSGFYLCAWSSRWATPNYGYTFGSGTRLTVV.

The CDR3 coding sequence is TGCGCCAGCAGCTTGGCTTCCAGGACAGAGACCGTTGAAGCTTTCTTT. Protein: CASSLASRTETVEAFF. J is TRBJ1-1 and V is TRBV5-1; D possibly corresponds to TRBD1 (6 bases). The germline CDR1 and CDR2 sequences are SGHRS and YFSETQ. The CDR3 totals 16 residues. Trimming stripped 0 bases from V and 7 bases from J, with 19 bases between.

The rearrangement joins TRBV19 to TRBJ1-5, with 9 bases identical to TRBD1. CDR1 LNHDA and CDR2 SQIVND come from the germline V gene (reference sequence). V dropped 0 bases and J dropped 4; count of bases not matched to a gene: 4. The CDR3 runs 16 residues. This CDR3 reads CASSIDLQGANQPQHF. CDR3 sequence (DNA): TGTGCCAGTAGTATAGATCTACAGGGGGCAAATCAGCCCCAGCATTTT.

This clone was detected only a few times. This chain connects TRBV10-1 to TRBJ2-1; 9 bases map to TRBD2. The CDR3 is made up of 14 amino acids. The V gene's germline CDR1 is WNHNN and CDR2 SYGVQD (reference sequence). J lost 6 bases, V lost 3 bases, and 3 bases had no gene match. CDR3 sequence reads: CASSEAGGSNEQFF. CDR3 bases: TGCGCCAGCAGTGAAGCGGGGGGCTCCAATGAGCAGTTCTTC.

This chain uses TRBV12-5 with TRBJ1-2, with D possibly TRBD1 on 6 matching bases. The CDR3 sequence is 14 residues long. V lost 0 bases, J lost 4 bases, and 9 bases lay in between. Germline lookup yields CDR1 LGHNT and CDR2 FRNRAP. CDR3 sequence reads: CASGLVTGFYGYTF. The CDR3 DNA is TGTGCTAGTGGTTTGGTGACAGGATTCTATGGCTACACCTTC.

In its sample, this clone was seen a few times. The chain links TRBV14 to TRBJ1-6, with 8 bases identical to TRBD1. Per the germline V gene, CDR1 is SGHDN and CDR2 is FVKESK. J gave up 10 bases and V 4 bases, and 9 bases lay outside the gene matches. There are 15 residues in the CDR3. CDR3 region: CASSPRTGLSSPLHF. The CDR3 region has the DNA TGTGCCAGCAGCCCTAGGACAGGGCTTTCCTCACCCCTCCACTTT.